This section outlines one T cell receptor beta chain sequence together with its context. The antigen remains unidentified. PCR used 60 Vbeta primers and 13 Jbeta primers. Repertoires were generated with immunoSEQ multiplex PCR, while TCRdb's copy carries only in-frame clones and drops some. Among some 100,000 clones listed, about 70% were seen once. These data are taken from a study of cytomegalovirus exposure and HLA in healthy donors. Study results and caveats: Another analysis was done later, and it associated approximately 17,000 TCR beta sequences with HLA alleles at 0.05 false discovery rate. As a later analysis showed, several of the most significant clusters appeared to be linked to common viral pathogens.

Germline V CDR1 and CDR2: SGHVS, FQNEAQ. The CDR3 loop spans 17 amino acids. The V and J ends lost 3 bases and 7 bases respectively, with 24 bases between them. This TCR was recovered from a female donor in good health and CMV-seropositive. What was sequenced was PBMCs. V usage is TRBV7-8 and J usage is TRBJ1-2; D unresolved. The CDR3: CASSFYNLGPQVGGYTF. DNA of the CDR3: TGTGCCAGCAGCTTCTACAACCTTGGGCCCCAGGTGGGTGGCTACACCTTC.